These 17 T cell receptor beta chains were sequenced from one sample in a study of cytomegalovirus exposure and HLA in healthy donors. Primers included in the PCR were 60 Vbeta and 13 Jbeta primers. Libraries were prepared by immunoSEQ multiplex PCR; TCRdb keeps only in-frame clonotypes and omits some of them. Of under 200,000 clones listed, approximately 59% are singletons. The specimen sequenced was PBMCs. The receptors stem from a man aged 35-49 years in good health and CMV-seronegative.

This clone appeared a single time. This chain links TRBV5-1 with TRBJ2-1; 13 bases are shared with TRBD2. CDR3 size: 18 residues. Unmatched junction bases numbered 7, after V lost 4 bases and J lost 0 bases. CDR1 is SGHRS and CDR2 is YFSETQ in the germline V gene. DNA for the CDR3: TGCGCCAGCAGCCCCGGACTAGCGGGGGCACGCTCCTACAATGAGCAGTTCTTC. Its translation is CASSPGLAGARSYNEQFF.

V and J are TRBV30 and TRBJ2-3; D gene ambiguous. V dropped 0 bases and J dropped 0 bases, with 4 bases sitting between them. The CDR3 is made up of 13 amino acids. In germline, CDR1 is GTSNPN, CDR2 SVGIG (reference sequence). CDR3 in amino acids: CAWSVLSTDTQYF. The CDR3 coding sequence is TGTGCCTGGAGTGTCTTAAGCACAGATACGCAGTATTTT.

This chain joins TRBV6-5 and TRBJ2-2, with 8 bases matching TRBD2. Per germline, CDR1 MNHEY and CDR2 SVGAGI. V shed 10 bases and J 5 bases; nucleotides not matched to a gene: 9. The CDR3 runs 14 residues. The CDR3 is CATRGGRVTGELFF. The CDR3 region has the DNA TGTGCCACCCGGGGGGGGCGCGTGACCGGGGAGCTGTTTTTT.

The genes are TRBV6-6 and TRBJ2-5; D uncertain. V lost 2 bases to trimming and J lost 2 bases, with 12 bases between them. This CDR3 spans 15 amino acids. Germline CDR1 MNHNY, CDR2 SVGAGI (reference sequence). DNA of the CDR3: TGTGCCAGCAGTTACGTGGCCAGGCCACAAGAGACCCAGTACTTC. Its protein product is CASSYVARPQETQYF.

The chain combines TRBV5-6 with TRBJ1-1; D is unresolved. CDR1 is SGHDT and CDR2 is YYEEEE in the germline V gene. The CDR3 is made up of 12 amino acids. The V gene lost 3 bases and the J gene lost 11 bases, with 14 bases spanning the gap. CDR3: CASSWSTAGAFF. The DNA for the CDR3 is TGTGCCAGCAGCTGGAGTACGGCGGGGGCTTTCTTT.

This clone was picked up a small number of times. This chain connects TRBV6-5 to TRBJ2-3; the match to TRBD1 covers 8 bases. With V trimmed by 5 bases and J by 3 bases, 7 bases remained unmatched. The CDR3 contains 15 residues. Germline CDR1 MNHEY, CDR2 SVGAGI. The CDR3 spells CASSPGTGSTDTQYF. Written as DNA, the CDR3 is TGTGCCAGCAGTCCCGGGACAGGTAGTACAGATACGCAGTATTTT.

The rearrangement links TRBV7-3 to TRBJ2-7; 14 bases align to TRBD2. This CDR3 has 19 residues. J gave up 2 bases and V 3 bases, and 12 bases lay outside the gene matches. Looked up from germline, CDR1 is SGHTA and CDR2 is FQGTGA. This chain's CDR3 is CASSFERTSGRNYPYEQYF. The CDR3 DNA is TGTGCCAGCAGCTTCGAACGGACTAGCGGGAGGAACTACCCCTACGAGCAGTACTTC.

The chain has TRBV4-1 and TRBJ2-2, with 7 bases that match TRBD1. CDR3 size: 16 residues. Losses at the gene ends were 4 bases for V and 4 bases for J; bases not matched to a gene: 9. Per the germline V gene, CDR1 is MGHRA and CDR2 is YSYEKL. CDR3 DNA: TGCGCCAGCAGCCCCACTCCGGGACAGATCACCGGGGAGCTGTTTTTT. Protein sequence: CASSPTPGQITGELFF.

The rearrangement links TRBV5-5 to TRBJ2-2, with TRBD2 matching over 11 bases. The germline gives CDR1 SGHKS, CDR2 YYEKEE (reference sequence). This CDR3 has 18 amino acids. The trim removed 0 bases at V and 1 base at J, leaving 5 bases unmatched. CDR3 DNA: TGTGCCAGCAGCTTGGCCTTCGGGACTAGCGGGAACACCGGGGAGCTGTTTTTT. It yields the protein CASSLAFGTSGNTGELFF.

The chain carries TRBV5-5 and TRBJ2-2; possible D gene TRBD1, 6 bases. The CDR3 is 15 residues long. The V gene lost 2 bases and the J gene lost 3 bases, with 11 bases spanning the gap. The germline CDR1 and CDR2 sequences are SGHKS and YYEKEE (reference sequence). The CDR3: CASSLNRDHTGELFF. The CDR3 region has the DNA TGTGCCAGCAGCTTAAACAGGGATCACACCGGGGAGCTGTTTTTT.

This chain uses TRBV4-1 with TRBJ2-1; 8 nucleotides match TRBD1. Germline CDR1 is MGHRA and CDR2 is YSYEKL. The V gene end was trimmed by 4 bases and the J gene end by 7 bases; junction bases not matched to a gene: 12. CDR3 size: 16 residues. The CDR3 sequence: CASSLPRQGNSNEQFF. The CDR3 coding sequence is TGCGCCAGCAGCCTCCCCCGACAGGGGAATTCGAATGAGCAGTTCTTC.

CDR3 loop: CASSLLPVGDEQFF. Here the CDR3 DNA reads TGCGCCAGCAGCTTATTACCGGTCGGGGATGAGCAGTTCTTC. The chain joins TRBV5-1 to TRBJ2-1; tentatively, D is TRBD2 (5 bases). The CDR3 has 14 residues. Germline-derived CDR1 and CDR2 are SGHRS and YFSETQ. V lost 2 bases and J 8 bases, leaving 14 bases between the germline ends.

The gene calls are TRBV6-1 and TRBJ2-3; 10 bases agree with TRBD1. The V segment lost 6 bases and the J segment 6 bases; nucleotides outside the gene matches: 6. The CDR3 length is 14 residues. CDR1 and CDR2 (germline): MNHNS, SASEGT. CDR3 loop: CASSRQGASDTQYF. The CDR3 bases are TGTGCCAGCAGCCGACAGGGGGCATCGGATACGCAGTATTTT.

This clone was counted only a few times. This chain connects TRBV6-1 to TRBJ2-7; 9 bases align to TRBD1. The CDR3 totals 15 residues. Trimming cost V 6 bases and J 3 bases; bases outside gene matches: 9. CDR1 is MNHNS and CDR2 is SASEGT in the germline V gene. The CDR3 is CASSYPGTGSYEQYF. As DNA, the CDR3 is TGTGCCAGCAGCTACCCCGGGACAGGGAGCTACGAGCAGTACTTC.

The CDR3 nucleotides read TGTGCCAGCAGTTTCTCTAGCGGGGGGACCCCAGATACGCAGTATTTT. Protein: CASSFSSGGTPDTQYF. The chain couples TRBV6-5 to TRBJ2-3, with 11 bases matching TRBD2. This CDR3 has 16 amino acids. Trimming removed 4 bases from V and 4 bases from J; junction bases left unmatched: 7. Looked up from germline, CDR1 is MNHEY and CDR2 is SVGAGI.

V is TRBV12-5 and J is TRBJ1-2; 8 nucleotides align to TRBD1. V lost 5 bases, J lost 3 bases, and 8 bases stayed unmatched. CDR1 and CDR2 from the germline V gene are LGHNT and FRNRAP. This CDR3 comprises 15 residues. The CDR3 DNA follows: TGTGCTAGTGGTGCAGGGGGCCGGGACGACTATGGCTACACCTTC. It yields the protein CASGAGGRDDYGYTF. Looking up the rest from reference TRBV12-5 and TRBJ1-2 gives the full variable domain: DARVTQTPRHKVTEMGQEVTMRCQPILGHNTVFWYRQTMMQGLELLAYFRNRAPLDDSGMPKDRFSAEMPDATLATLKIQPSEPRDSAVYFCASGAGGRDDYGYTFGSGTRLTVV.

This chain links TRBV29-1 with TRBJ2-1, with TRBD1 identical over 8 bases. The germline V gene has CDR1 SQVTM and CDR2 ANQGSEA. This CDR3 contains 14 residues. The V segment lost 6 bases and the J segment 0 bases; nucleotides outside the gene matches: 4. The CDR3, as DNA: TGCAGCGTGGGGACAGGAAGCTCCTACAATGAGCAGTTCTTC. It specifies CSVGTGSSYNEQFF.